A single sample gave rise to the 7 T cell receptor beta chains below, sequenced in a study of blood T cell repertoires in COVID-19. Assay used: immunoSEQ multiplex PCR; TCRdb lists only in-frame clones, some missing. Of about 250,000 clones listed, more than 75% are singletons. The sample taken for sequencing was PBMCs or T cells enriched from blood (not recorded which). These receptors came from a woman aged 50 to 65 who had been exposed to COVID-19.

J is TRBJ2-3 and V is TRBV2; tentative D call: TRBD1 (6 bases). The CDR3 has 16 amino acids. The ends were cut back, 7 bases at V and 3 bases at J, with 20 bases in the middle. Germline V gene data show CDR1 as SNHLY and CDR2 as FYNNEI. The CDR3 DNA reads TGTGCCAGCACGTTCTGGGGCAGGGGTAGGACAGATACGCAGTATTTT. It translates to CASTFWGRGRTDTQYF.

For the CDR3, the DNA is TGCGCCAGCAGTGAGTCCAAAGAGGGCGAACCCTACACCGGGGAGCTGTTTTTT. It translates to CASSESKEGEPYTGELFF. This chain uses TRBV10-2 with TRBJ2-2; D might be TRBD2 (5 bases). From germline, CDR1 is WSHSY and CDR2 SAAADI. The CDR3 is 18 amino acids. Trimming took off 0 bases at V and 3 bases at J, with 17 bases between the two ends.

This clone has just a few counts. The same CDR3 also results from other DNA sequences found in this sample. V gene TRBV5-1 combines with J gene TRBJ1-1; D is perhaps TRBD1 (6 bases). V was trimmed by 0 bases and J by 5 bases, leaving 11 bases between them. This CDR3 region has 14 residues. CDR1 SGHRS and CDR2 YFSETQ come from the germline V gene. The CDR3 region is CASSLARGPTEAFF. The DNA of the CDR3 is TGCGCCAGCAGCTTGGCCAGGGGACCGACTGAAGCTTTCTTT.

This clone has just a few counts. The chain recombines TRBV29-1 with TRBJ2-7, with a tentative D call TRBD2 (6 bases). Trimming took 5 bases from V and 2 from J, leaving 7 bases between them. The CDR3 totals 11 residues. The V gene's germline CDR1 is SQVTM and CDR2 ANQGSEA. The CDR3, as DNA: TGCAGCGTTTGGGAGGCCTACGAGCAGTACTTC. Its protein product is CSVWEAYEQYF.

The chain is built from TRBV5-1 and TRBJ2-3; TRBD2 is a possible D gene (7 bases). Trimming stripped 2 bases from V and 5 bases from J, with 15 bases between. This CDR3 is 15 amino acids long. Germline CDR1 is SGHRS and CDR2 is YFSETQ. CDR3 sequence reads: CASSLGGAIKDTQYF. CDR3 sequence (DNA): TGCGCCAGCAGCTTAGGGGGGGCAATCAAAGATACGCAGTATTTT.

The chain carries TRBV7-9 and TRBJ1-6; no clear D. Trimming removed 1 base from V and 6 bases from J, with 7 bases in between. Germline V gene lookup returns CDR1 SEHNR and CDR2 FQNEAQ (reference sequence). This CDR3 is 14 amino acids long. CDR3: CASSLVTSNSPLHF. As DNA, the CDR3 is TGTGCCAGCAGCTTAGTAACAAGTAATTCACCCCTCCACTTT.

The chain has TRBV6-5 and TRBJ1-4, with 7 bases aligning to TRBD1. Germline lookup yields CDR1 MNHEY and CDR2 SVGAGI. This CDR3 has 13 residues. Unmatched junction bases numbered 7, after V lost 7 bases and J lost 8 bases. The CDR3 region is CASIRTGYEKLFF. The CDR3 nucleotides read TGTGCCAGCATCCGGACAGGCTACGAAAAACTGTTTTTT.